The 24 T cell receptor beta chains reported below all come from one sample, sequenced in a study of shared clonotypes between healthy human individuals. Measured with immunoSEQ multiplex PCR; TCRdb has only the in-frame clones, and not every one. The sample yields about 2 million clones, over 85% seen once. Terminally differentiated effector memory CD45RA+ cells were excluded by CCR7 positive selection of CD45RO-negative cells. Sequencing was done on a sample of naive CD8+ T cells sorted from blood. The receptors were sampled from a man between 18 and 29 years old in good health.

The V and J genes are TRBV7-9 and TRBJ1-1; maybe TRBD1 (5 bases). Trimming removed 1 base at V and 0 bases at J, with 12 bases between. This CDR3 comprises 16 residues. Per the germline V gene, CDR1 is SEHNR and CDR2 is FQNEAQ (reference sequence). Here the CDR3 reads CASSLGPSRVNTEAFF. In nucleotides, the CDR3 is TGTGCCAGCAGCTTAGGCCCCAGCAGGGTGAACACTGAAGCTTTCTTT.

This rearrangement joins TRBV4-1 to TRBJ2-7; D not certain. Germline CDR1 reads MGHRA; CDR2 reads YSYEKL. The V end lost 0 bases, the J end lost 9 bases, and 12 bases lay between the germline ends. CDR3 length: 13 residues. CDR3 coding DNA: TGCGCCAGCAGCCAAGATCAACGTAGTGTGCAGTACTTC. Its protein is CASSQDQRSVQYF.

About this clone itself: At the DNA level, this CDR3 is encoded by other sequences in the same sample as well. The rearrangement joins TRBV9 to TRBJ1-1; D not resolved. Germline-derived CDR1 and CDR2 are SGDLS and YYNGEE. The CDR3 runs to 13 residues. V was trimmed by 0 bases and J by 3 bases, leaving 6 bases between them. The CDR3 DNA sequence: TGTGCCAGCAGCGTAGAAGGACACACTGAAGCTTTCTTT. Its translation: CASSVEGHTEAFF.

In the case of this clone: At the DNA level, this CDR3 is encoded by other sequences in the same sample as well. J is TRBJ2-7 and V is TRBV5-6; D might be TRBD1 or TRBD2, each matching 5 bases. This CDR3 spans 13 amino acids. The germline CDR1 and CDR2 sequences are SGHDT and YYEEEE. V lost 4 bases, J lost 2 bases, and 10 bases lay in between. In DNA, the CDR3 is TGTGCCAGCAGCCCGGGGCTTACCTACGAGCAGTACTTC. The encoded protein is CASSPGLTYEQYF.

V gene TRBV11-1 combines with J gene TRBJ1-5, with 10 bases aligning to TRBD1. CDR3 size: 14 residues. V was pared by 5 bases and J by 4 bases, with 2 bases of the junction left unmatched. CDR1 and CDR2 from the germline V gene are SGHAT and FQDESV (reference sequence). This CDR3 reads CASSGGQGNQPQHF. In DNA form, the CDR3 reads TGTGCCAGCAGCGGGGGACAGGGGAATCAGCCCCAGCATTTT.

Points on this clone: In the same sample, other DNA sequences code for this CDR3. V is TRBV9 and J is TRBJ1-5; the D gene is possibly TRBD1 (5 bases). Deletions cut 2 bases from V and 3 bases from J, with 6 bases between. This CDR3 has 13 amino acids. Germline V gene data show CDR1 as SGDLS and CDR2 as YYNGEE. CDR3 in DNA: TGTGCCAGCAGCGTGGGGGACAATCAGCCCCAGCATTTT. The encoded protein is CASSVGDNQPQHF.

Here the CDR3 reads CASTPLGQGHQETQYF. In nucleotides, the CDR3 is TGTGCCAGCACCCCCTTGGGACAGGGCCATCAAGAGACCCAGTACTTC. This rearrangement joins TRBV6-6 to TRBJ2-5; 9 nucleotides line up with TRBD1. This CDR3 comprises 16 residues. Germline assignment: CDR1 MNHNY and CDR2 SVGAGI (reference sequence). J gave up 2 bases and V 7 bases, and 11 bases lay outside the gene matches.

The V gene is TRBV5-4, the J gene TRBJ2-5, with 8 bases matching TRBD1. CDR3 length: 14 amino acids. Germline trimming cut 4 bases from V and 4 bases from J; bases unmatched to any gene: 6. Germline values: CDR1 SGHNT, CDR2 YYREEE (reference sequence). Here the CDR3 reads CASSPEGTGETQYF. The CDR3 DNA sequence: TGTGCCAGCAGCCCGGAGGGGACAGGAGAGACCCAGTACTTC.

The gene calls are TRBV6-5 and TRBJ1-2; 7 positions match TRBD1. Germline values: CDR1 MNHEY, CDR2 SVGAGI. The J segment lost 7 bases and the V segment lost 8 bases, leaving 13 bases of the junction unmatched. The CDR3 length is 14 residues. CDR3 nucleotides: TGTGCCAGCGGCCCCGGGACAGCGTTCGGTGGCTACACCTTC. Residues: CASGPGTAFGGYTF.

The gene calls are TRBV4-1 and TRBJ2-7; TRBD1 aligns across 7 bases. CDR1 is MGHRA, CDR2 YSYEKL, per germline. J gave up 4 bases and V 3 bases, and 6 bases lay outside the gene matches. The CDR3 spans 14 residues. The CDR3 coding sequence is TGCGCCAGCAGCCAGCTCGAGGGGGCGTACGAGCAGTACTTC. Translated, it gives CASSQLEGAYEQYF.

Remarks on this clone: Other DNA sequences in the same sample also yield this CDR3. The V call is TRBV6-5, the J call TRBJ2-1; no definite D call. The V end lost 0 bases, the J end lost 4 bases, and 4 bases lay between the germline ends. This CDR3 comprises 13 residues. Per germline, CDR1 MNHEY and CDR2 SVGAGI. This CDR3 reads CASSYSVYNEQFF. The CDR3 region has the DNA TGTGCCAGCAGTTACTCCGTATACAATGAGCAGTTCTTC.

The CDR3 coding sequence is TGTGCCAGCAGCGTGGACCGGGACACTTACAATGAGCAGTTCTTC. Translation: CASSVDRDTYNEQFF. This sequence joins TRBV5-5 and TRBJ2-1; D perhaps matches TRBD1 (6 bases). The germline V gene encodes CDR1 SGHKS and CDR2 YYEKEE (reference sequence). The CDR3 has 15 residues. Trimming pared 4 bases from V and 4 bases from J, leaving 15 bases between. Full variable domain (rest looked up from reference TRBV5-5 and TRBJ2-1): DAGVTQSPTHLIKTRGQQVTLRCSPISGHKSVSWYQQVLGQGPQFIFQYYEKEERGRGNFPDRFSARQFPNYSSELNVNALLLGDSALYLCASSVDRDTYNEQFFGPGTRLTVL.

The chain joins TRBV4-3 to TRBJ2-5, with D hard to call. Germline V gene data show CDR1 as LGHNA and CDR2 as YSLEER. V dropped 0 bases and J dropped 3 bases, with 23 bases sitting between them. The CDR3 consists of 19 residues. DNA for the CDR3: TGCGCCAGCAGCCAAGAACTCTCCGGTGAAGTGGGAATCGAAGAGACCCAGTACTTC. Its protein product is CASSQELSGEVGIEETQYF.

V gene TRBV4-1 combines with J gene TRBJ1-2, with 8 bases fitting TRBD1. Trimming at V came to 1 base and at J to 6 bases, leaving 4 bases not matched to a gene. This CDR3 contains 14 residues. CDR1 MGHRA and CDR2 YSYEKL come from the germline V gene. CDR3 nucleotides: TGCGCCAGCAGCCAAGGACAGGGGCTGAATGGCTACACCTTC. It specifies CASSQGQGLNGYTF.

The chain has TRBV5-4 and TRBJ2-7; TRBD1 matches 7 bases. The trim removed 0 bases at V and 5 bases at J, leaving 5 bases unmatched. This CDR3 region has 14 residues. Germline values: CDR1 SGHNT, CDR2 YYREEE (reference sequence). This chain's CDR3 is CASSLEGQQNEQYF. In nucleotides, the CDR3 is TGTGCCAGCAGCTTGGAGGGACAGCAGAACGAGCAGTACTTC.

The count of this clone is one. The V gene is TRBV2, the J gene TRBJ2-4; the match to TRBD1 covers 9 bases. There are 12 residues in the CDR3. Germline loops: CDR1 SNHLY, CDR2 FYNNEI. The J segment lost 5 bases and the V segment lost 8 bases, leaving 1 base of the junction unmatched. The DNA for the CDR3 is TGTGCCAGCCGGGACAGGGAAAACATTCAGTACTTC. It yields the protein CASRDRENIQYF.

Comment on this clone: Other nucleotide sequences in the sample specify the same CDR3. This chain connects TRBV19 to TRBJ2-7; TRBD2 matches 11 bases. With V trimmed by 3 bases and J by 4 bases, 5 bases remained unmatched. CDR1 is LNHDA, CDR2 SQIVND, per germline (reference sequence). This CDR3 has 15 amino acids. Here the CDR3 reads CASSIGLAGAYEQYF. CDR3 sequence (DNA): TGTGCCAGTAGTATCGGACTAGCGGGCGCGTACGAGCAGTACTTC.

Concerning this clone: Other nucleotide sequences from this sample produce the same CDR3. The V gene is TRBV4-1, the J gene TRBJ2-5; D is unclear. Germline CDR1 reads MGHRA; CDR2 reads YSYEKL. The CDR3 extends over 14 amino acids. V was clipped by 0 bases and J by 0 bases, with 5 bases between them. CDR3 nucleotides: TGCGCCAGCAGCCAAGAGGGGTACCAAGAGACCCAGTACTTC. Protein: CASSQEGYQETQYF.

CDR3 sequence (DNA): TGTGCCACCAGGGGAAGGAGGGGTGAAAAACTGTTTTTT. Protein sequence: CATRGRRGEKLFF. The J gene is TRBJ1-4, the V gene TRBV13; tentative D call: TRBD1 (6 bases). The CDR3 contains 13 residues. Germline V gene data show CDR1 as PRHDT and CDR2 as FYEKMQ (reference sequence). V was cut by 10 bases and J by 7 bases, with 16 bases left in between.

The chain carries TRBV9 and TRBJ2-3; D remains unclear. CDR1 is SGDLS, CDR2 YYNGEE, per germline. V was pared by 4 bases and J by 4 bases, with 7 bases between. CDR3 length: 12 amino acids. CDR3 amino acids: CASSPPSDTQYF. In DNA, the CDR3 is TGTGCCAGCAGCCCTCCCTCAGATACGCAGTATTTT.

This clone was observed once. V usage is TRBV5-1 and J usage is TRBJ2-5; a possible D gene is TRBD1 (6 bases). This CDR3 region has 15 residues. Per the germline V gene, CDR1 is SGHRS and CDR2 is YFSETQ. The V and J ends lost 0 bases and 3 bases respectively, with 12 bases between them. CDR3: CASSLDRTVKETQYF. The CDR3 DNA is TGCGCCAGCAGCTTGGATCGGACAGTCAAAGAGACCCAGTACTTC.

CDR3 sequence (DNA): TGTGCCAGCAGCGCCGGACAGGGGTTCTTATCTGGGGCCAACGTCCTGACTTTC. Encoded protein: CASSAGQGFLSGANVLTF. The chain carries TRBV9 and TRBJ2-6; 9 bases are shared with TRBD1. There are 18 residues in the CDR3. J was trimmed by 1 base and V by 3 bases; bases with no gene match: 8. Germline CDR1 and CDR2: SGDLS and YYNGEE.

V is TRBV14 and J is TRBJ1-2, with 7 bases aligning to TRBD1. Germline loops: CDR1 SGHDN, CDR2 FVKESK. The CDR3 consists of 14 residues. V gave up 1 base and J gave up 5 bases; unmatched junction bases: 4. The chain's CDR3 is CASSQASTGYGYTF. The CDR3 nucleotides read TGTGCCAGCAGCCAAGCCTCGACAGGGTATGGCTACACCTTC.

This chain connects TRBV4-3 to TRBJ1-1; no clear D. Germline values: CDR1 LGHNA, CDR2 YSLEER. Between the trimmed V and J ends, which lost 0 bases and 2 bases, there was a span of 13 bases. The CDR3 contains 16 residues. The CDR3 coding sequence is TGCGCCAGCAGCCAAGATGGGCTTGGGGAAAACACTGAAGCTTTCTTT. It is translated as CASSQDGLGENTEAFF.